Given below is one T cell receptor beta chain in context. Trimming removed 1 base from V and 6 bases from J; junction bases left unmatched: 7. This CDR3 is built from 17 residues. CDR1 is KGHDR, CDR2 SFDVKD, per germline. This entry is derived from a study of blood T cell repertoires in COVID-19. Study details: Sources were T cells, B-cell-depleted T cells, or PBMCs; the material itself was cDNA or gDNA.

The data were produced by immunoSEQ multiplex PCR, yet TCRdb's version contains in-frame clones alone and is incomplete. The data show around 300,000 clones, over 75% seen once. The clonotype originates from a man aged 50 to 59 with active or convalescent COVID-19. J is TRBJ2-3 and V is TRBV24-1; 12 bases fit TRBD1. The sequencing sample was made of peripheral blood. The CDR3 region is CATSDLDGTGGADTQYF. The CDR3 DNA is TGTGCCACCAGTGATTTAGACGGGACAGGGGGCGCGGATACGCAGTATTTT.